This is a list of T cell receptor beta chains from one sample in a study of Ad26.COV2.S vaccination and SARS-CoV-2 variants. Profiling relied on immunoSEQ multiplex PCR, and the TCRdb table lists in-frame clones only, not all of them. Here the sample spans 300,000 to 400,000 clones, more than 75% being singletons. The source was peripheral blood, collected in a trial of Ad26.COV2.S vaccine versus placebo. The receptors shown here come from a person between 18 and 59 years old who received the Ad26.COV2.S COVID-19 vaccine or a placebo. Each CDR3 is given with its conserved first and last residue. A D gene is named only where the DNA matches it firmly. Part of the rows lack a size; the others show once, few, many or a class for expanded clones.

J gene | clone size | V gene | D gene | CDR3 protein | CDR3 DNA
TRBJ1-5 | NA | TRBV18 | TRBD1 | CASSPLRTGREAQHF | TGTGCCAGCTCACCACTAAGGACAGGGAGGGAGGCCCAGCATTTT
TRBJ2-7 | NA | TRBV4-1 | TRBD2 | CASSPSNSGGSYEQYF | TGCGCCAGCAGCCCCTCTAATAGCGGGGGGTCCTACGAGCAGTACTTC
TRBJ1-5 | NA | TRBV4-1 | NA | CASSQEGRGQPQHF | TGCGCCAGCAGCCAAGAGGGCAGGGGACAGCCCCAGCATTTT
TRBJ2-1 | NA | TRBV6-4 | NA | CASSENPHSYNEQFF | TGTGCCAGCAGTGAGAACCCCCACTCCTACAATGAGCAGTTCTTC
TRBJ2-2 | NA | TRBV5-4 | TRBD1 | CASSHDRVIAGELFF | TGTGCCAGCAGCCACGACAGGGTAATCGCCGGGGAGCTGTTTTTT
TRBJ1-2 | NA | TRBV7-9 | NA | CASSLVYFGRPSYGYTF | TGTGCCAGCAGCTTAGTATATTTCGGGAGGCCCAGCTATGGCTACACCTTC
TRBJ1-5 | NA | TRBV30 | NA | CAWSARGHRQPQHF | TGTGCCTGGAGCGCCCGGGGCCATAGACAGCCCCAGCATTTT
TRBJ2-3 | once | TRBV3-1/TRBV3-2 | TRBD2 | CASSQAGGAGKVNTQYF | TGTGCCAGCAGCCAAGCCGGGGGGGCCGGAAAGGTTAATACGCAGTATTTT
TRBJ2-1 | NA | TRBV9 | TRBD1 | CASSVGQGEQFF | TGTGCCAGCAGCGTAGGACAGGGTGAGCAGTTCTTC
TRBJ1-1 | NA | TRBV18 | NA | CASSPEDPTVNTEAFF | TGTGCCAGCTCACCGGAAGACCCGACAGTGAACACTGAAGCTTTCTTT
TRBJ2-6 | few | TRBV30 | NA | CAWSLGGANVLTF | TGTGCCTGGAGCCTGGGGGGGGCCAACGTCCTGACTTTC
TRBJ2-7 | NA | TRBV7-2 | NA | CASSLVYSHSYEQYF | TGTGCCAGCAGCTTAGTTTACAGCCACTCCTACGAGCAGTACTTC
TRBJ2-1 | NA | TRBV6-5 | TRBD2 | CASSSAGGPDNEQFF | TGTGCCAGCAGTTCAGCGGGGGGGCCCGACAATGAGCAGTTCTTC
TRBJ1-4 | NA | TRBV6-5 | TRBD1 | CASSGTGGDEKLFF | TGTGCCAGCAGCGGGACAGGGGGGGATGAAAAACTGTTTTTT
TRBJ2-3 | NA | TRBV7-9 | NA | CASMGGPADTQYF | TGTGCCAGCATGGGGGGCCCGGCTGATACGCAGTATTTT
TRBJ2-5 | once | TRBV20-1 | NA | CSASLIETQYF | TGCAGTGCTTCGCTAATCGAGACCCAGTACTTC
TRBJ1-1 | NA | TRBV11-1 | NA | CASSPNSGPENTEAFF | TGTGCCAGCAGCCCGAATTCGGGACCGGAAAACACTGAAGCTTTCTTT
TRBJ2-6 | NA | TRBV6-6 | TRBD1 | CASSPTTGGHSGANVLTF | TGTGCCAGCAGTCCAACGACAGGGGGGCATTCTGGGGCCAACGTCCTGACTTTC